The next 24 T cell receptor beta chains were all read from a single sample in a study of shared clonotypes between healthy human individuals (dated by TCRdb to the early 2020s). Preparation of the library involved the immunoSEQ multiplex PCR assay. Sourced from immuneACCESS, this table was stored by TCRdb with only in-frame sequences that have V and J called. A share of the clones is absent; for the studies checked, an unresolved V gene accounts for under half, and the remainder has no known explanation. For this sample there are about 710,000 clones; approximately 77% appear just once. The ten most abundant clones make up around 1.8% of the sample. Material for sequencing was memory CD4+ T cells sorted from blood. The cell subset or site label here, explained by the study, means: CD45RA-negative fraction. The receptor source for this set is a woman younger than 45 in good health.

The rearrangement joins TRBV29-1 to TRBJ2-2; 7 positions match TRBD2. Germline loops: CDR1 SQVTM, CDR2 ANQGSEA. V was clipped by 2 bases and J by 7 bases; unmatched bases: 7. The CDR3 is 14 residues long. The CDR3 here is CSVESGTGDGELFF. The CDR3 region has the DNA TGCAGCGTTGAAAGCGGGACGGGGGACGGGGAGCTGTTTTTT.

The genes are TRBV5-1 and TRBJ1-1; 8 bases are a match to TRBD1. V lost 0 bases and J lost 5; bases outside the gene matches: 6. This CDR3 comprises 15 residues. Per the germline V gene, CDR1 is SGHRS and CDR2 is YFSETQ. The CDR3 DNA reads TGCGCCAGCAGCTTGGAACCGACAGGGGAGACTGAAGCTTTCTTT. Amino acids: CASSLEPTGETEAFF.

This rearrangement joins TRBV6-1 to TRBJ2-7; TRBD2 is a possible D gene (5 bases). CDR1 MNHNS and CDR2 SASEGT come from the germline V gene. The V gene lost 2 bases and the J gene lost 4 bases, with 15 bases spanning the gap. CDR3 size: 15 residues. The CDR3 DNA sequence: TGTGCCAGCAGTGAATTTGGTAGGGAGCAGTACGAGCAGTACTTC. It yields the protein CASSEFGREQYEQYF.

V usage is TRBV7-6 and J usage is TRBJ2-7; D unclear. V was pared by 5 bases and J by 0 bases, with 17 bases between. The CDR3 runs to 16 residues. Germline-derived CDR1 and CDR2 are SGHVS and FNYEAQ. This CDR3 reads CASSPRAALSSYEQYF. In DNA form, the CDR3 reads TGTGCCAGCAGCCCACGTGCGGCGTTGAGCTCCTACGAGCAGTACTTC.

A remark on this clone: This clone may be a read error of a much larger clone one base away. Additional DNA sequences in this sample encode the identical CDR3. V is TRBV11-2 and J is TRBJ2-7; 9 positions agree with TRBD1. The V and J ends lost 5 bases and 3 bases, in that order; junction bases with no gene match: 2. The CDR3 is made up of 13 amino acids. In germline, CDR1 is SGHAT, CDR2 FQNNGV. The CDR3 loop reads CASSADRGYEQYF. Written as DNA, the CDR3 is TGTGCCAGCAGCGCGGACAGGGGCTACGAGCAGTACTTC.

V gene TRBV2 combines with J gene TRBJ2-1, with a weak D call TRBD2 (6 bases). The CDR3 contains 17 residues. Germline assignment: CDR1 SNHLY and CDR2 FYNNEI. The V end was cut by 1 base, the J end by 6 bases, with 19 bases between. CDR3 in DNA: TGTGCCAGCAGTGAAGTCGAGATAGCGGAGGCCCCCAATGAGCAGTTCTTC. This sequence encodes CASSEVEIAEAPNEQFF.

The chain recombines TRBV5-8 with TRBJ2-7; 13 bases map to TRBD2. V lost 2 bases, J lost 4 bases, and 3 bases stayed unmatched. Germline CDR1 is SGHTS and CDR2 is YDEGEE. This CDR3 is built from 15 residues. In DNA form, the CDR3 reads TGTGCCAGCAGCTTCCGACTAGCGGGAGGTTACGAGCAGTACTTC. Protein product: CASSFRLAGGYEQYF. Drawing the rest from reference TRBV5-8 and TRBJ2-7, the complete variable domain is EAGVTQSPTHLIKTRGQQATLRCSPISGHTSVYWYQQALGLGLQFLLWYDEGEERNRGNFPPRFSGRQFPNYSSELNVNALELEDSALYLCASSFRLAGGYEQYFGPGTRLTVT.

The V call is TRBV28, the J call TRBJ1-1; D is perhaps TRBD1 (6 bases). CDR1 is MDHEN and CDR2 is SYDVKM in the germline V gene. The CDR3 has 12 residues. The V and J ends lost 4 bases and 8 bases respectively, with 11 bases between them. The chain's CDR3 is CASSSGQIEAFF. Here the CDR3 DNA reads TGTGCCAGCAGTTCAGGACAGATCGAAGCTTTCTTT.

This sequence joins TRBV29-1 and TRBJ2-7, with 14 bases matching TRBD2. This CDR3 spans 14 amino acids. Trimming at V came to 6 bases and at J to 5 bases, leaving 6 bases not matched to a gene. Germline V gene data show CDR1 as SQVTM and CDR2 as ANQGSEA. For the CDR3, the DNA is TGCAGCGTCGGGACTAGCGGGAGATCCCACGAGCAGTACTTC. It translates to CSVGTSGRSHEQYF.

The chain employs TRBV13 and TRBJ1-2; TRBD1 agrees at 8 bases. Germline lookup yields CDR1 PRHDT and CDR2 FYEKMQ (reference sequence). CDR3 length equals 15 residues. J lost 8 bases, V lost 5 bases, and 13 bases had no gene match. The CDR3 loop reads CASSLPDRELEGYTF. The CDR3 nucleotides read TGTGCCAGCAGCCTCCCGGACAGGGAATTGGAGGGCTACACCTTC.

The gene calls are TRBV28 and TRBJ1-3; maybe TRBD1 (5 bases). Germline V CDR1 and CDR2: MDHEN, SYDVKM. CDR3 length equals 16 residues. Deletions cut 4 bases from V and 0 bases from J, with 13 bases between. The CDR3 DNA reads as TGTGCCAGCAGTTCCACAGGTACCTACTCTGGAAACACCATATATTTT. Translation: CASSSTGTYSGNTIYF.

The chain links TRBV10-1 to TRBJ2-7; 8 bases line up with TRBD2. From germline, CDR1 is WNHNN and CDR2 SYGVQD (reference sequence). The CDR3 runs to 15 residues. V was pared by 3 bases and J by 3 bases, with 7 bases of the junction left unmatched. CDR3 sequence: CASSDGAGVLYEQYF. CDR3 coding DNA: TGCGCCAGCAGTGACGGAGCGGGAGTCCTCTACGAGCAGTACTTC.

This clone was recorded once. CDR3: CASSPPTYAGEGNTIYF. The CDR3, as DNA: TGTGCCAGCTCACCACCGACCTATGCAGGGGAAGGAAACACCATATATTTT. The chain carries TRBV18 and TRBJ1-3; D perhaps matches TRBD1 (6 bases). CDR1 and CDR2 (germline): KGHSH, LQKENI. The CDR3 runs 17 residues. V was shortened by 0 bases and J by 4 bases, with 16 bases between the two germline ends.

The V gene is TRBV6-5, the J gene TRBJ1-6; 9 positions match TRBD1. The CDR3 is made up of 16 amino acids. Losses at the gene ends were 4 bases for V and 14 bases for J; bases not matched to a gene: 15. Germline CDR1 is MNHEY and CDR2 is SVGAGI. The DNA for the CDR3 is TGTGCCAGCAGTTCCCCAAAGGACAGGGGACTGTTGTCCCTCCACTTT. Residues: CASSSPKDRGLLSLHF.

The rearrangement uses TRBV5-6 and TRBJ2-1; 7 bases match TRBD2. Trimming took 3 bases from V and 8 from J; bases not matched to a gene: 2. Germline CDR1 is SGHDT and CDR2 is YYEEEE. CDR3 length: 12 residues. Written as DNA, the CDR3 is TGTGCCAGCAGCTGGGAGGGCGATGAGCAGTTCTTC. It yields the protein CASSWEGDEQFF.

The sample holds many counts of this clone. V usage is TRBV18 and J usage is TRBJ1-4; TRBD1 agrees at 7 bases. This CDR3 has 17 amino acids. The trim removed 4 bases at V and 3 bases at J, leaving 11 bases unmatched. Germline CDR1 KGHSH, CDR2 LQKENI. CDR3 amino acids: CASSRGQVGLANEKLFF. The CDR3 coding sequence is TGTGCCAGCTCACGAGGACAGGTGGGGTTGGCTAATGAAAAACTGTTTTTT.

The chain uses TRBV30 and TRBJ1-2; a possible D gene is TRBD1 (5 bases). Germline lookup yields CDR1 GTSNPN and CDR2 SVGIG (reference sequence). The germline V and J ends were trimmed by 0 bases and 7 bases, with 12 bases remaining between them. The CDR3 is 13 amino acids. CDR3 nucleotide sequence: TGTGCCTGGAGTGTACTCAGGGCCGCTGGCTACACCTTC. Translated: CAWSVLRAAGYTF.

The chain joins TRBV5-4 to TRBJ2-7; 10 bases are a match to TRBD1. Germline V lookup: CDR1 SGHNT, CDR2 YYREEE (reference sequence). This CDR3 has 14 amino acids. V gave up 4 bases and J gave up 4 bases; unmatched junction bases: 5. CDR3 sequence (DNA): TGTGCCAGCAGCCTTGGGACAGGGGCGTACGAGCAGTACTTC. Its translation: CASSLGTGAYEQYF.

The chain has TRBV6-5 and TRBJ2-7; maybe TRBD1 (6 bases). The CDR3 contains 14 residues. CDR1 and CDR2 (germline): MNHEY, SVGAGI. V lost 6 bases and J lost 6, with 18 bases in between. CDR3 protein: CASRRPGTRPEQYF. CDR3 sequence (DNA): TGTGCCAGCAGACGTCCGGGGACAAGACCCGAGCAGTACTTC.

The rearrangement uses TRBV11-3 and TRBJ2-3, with D maybe TRBD1 (5 bases). CDR3 length: 14 amino acids. With 1 base removed from V and 2 bases from J, the gap between germline ends came to 7 bases. CDR1 is SGHNT, CDR2 YENEEA, per germline. CDR3 amino acids: CASSLGQSTDTQYF. The CDR3 DNA reads TGTGCCAGCAGCTTAGGACAGTCCACAGATACGCAGTATTTT.

The chain links TRBV27 to TRBJ2-1; 15 bases fit TRBD2. V lost 5 bases, J lost 7 bases, and 15 bases stayed unmatched. Germline-derived CDR1 and CDR2 are MNHEY and SMNVEV (reference sequence). This CDR3 has 19 residues. CDR3: CASSPRTSGRAGRLNEQFF. CDR3 DNA sequence: TGTGCCAGCAGTCCCCGGACTAGCGGGAGGGCCGGTCGATTAAATGAGCAGTTCTTC.

Details on this clone: A read error is possible here, since a much larger clone lies one base away. The chain recombines TRBV7-9 with TRBJ2-1; D is unclear. CDR1 and CDR2 (germline): SEHNR, FQNEAQ (reference sequence). The CDR3 is 14 residues long. The V gene lost 1 base and the J gene lost 7 bases, with 11 bases spanning the gap. In nucleotides, the CDR3 is TGTGCCAGCAGCTTAGTATGGTATGGGAATGAGCAGTTCTTC. Its translation is CASSLVWYGNEQFF.

The rearrangement uses TRBV4-1 and TRBJ2-1, with 11 positions matching TRBD2. V was pared by 2 bases and J by 1 base, with 7 bases of the junction left unmatched. The CDR3 covers 18 residues. Germline CDR1 MGHRA, CDR2 YSYEKL. CDR3: CASSQRETSGTSYNEQFF. The CDR3 nucleotides read TGCGCCAGCAGCCAAAGGGAGACTAGCGGGACGTCCTACAATGAGCAGTTCTTC.

This chain links TRBV6-1 with TRBJ2-7; weak D call: TRBD2 (5 bases). Trimming shortened V by 11 bases and J by 1 base, and 6 bases separated the two germline ends. In germline, CDR1 is MNHNS, CDR2 SASEGT. CDR3 length: 10 amino acids. The chain's CDR3 is CACGSYEQYF. The CDR3 DNA sequence: TGTGCCTGCGGGTCCTACGAGCAGTACTTC.